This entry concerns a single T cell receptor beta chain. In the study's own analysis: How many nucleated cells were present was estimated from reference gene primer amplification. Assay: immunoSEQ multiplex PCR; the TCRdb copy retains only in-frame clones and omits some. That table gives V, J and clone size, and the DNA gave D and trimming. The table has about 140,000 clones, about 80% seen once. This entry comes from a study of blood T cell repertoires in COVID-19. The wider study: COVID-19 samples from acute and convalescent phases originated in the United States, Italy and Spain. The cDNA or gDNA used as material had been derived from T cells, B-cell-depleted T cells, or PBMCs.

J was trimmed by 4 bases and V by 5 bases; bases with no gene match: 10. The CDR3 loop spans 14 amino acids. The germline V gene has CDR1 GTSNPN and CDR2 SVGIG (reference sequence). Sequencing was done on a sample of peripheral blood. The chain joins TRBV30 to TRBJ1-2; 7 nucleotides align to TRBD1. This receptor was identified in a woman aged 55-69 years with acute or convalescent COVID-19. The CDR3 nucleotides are TGTGCCTGGTACCCCCGGGACAGAATCTATGGCTACACCTTC. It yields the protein CAWYPRDRIYGYTF.